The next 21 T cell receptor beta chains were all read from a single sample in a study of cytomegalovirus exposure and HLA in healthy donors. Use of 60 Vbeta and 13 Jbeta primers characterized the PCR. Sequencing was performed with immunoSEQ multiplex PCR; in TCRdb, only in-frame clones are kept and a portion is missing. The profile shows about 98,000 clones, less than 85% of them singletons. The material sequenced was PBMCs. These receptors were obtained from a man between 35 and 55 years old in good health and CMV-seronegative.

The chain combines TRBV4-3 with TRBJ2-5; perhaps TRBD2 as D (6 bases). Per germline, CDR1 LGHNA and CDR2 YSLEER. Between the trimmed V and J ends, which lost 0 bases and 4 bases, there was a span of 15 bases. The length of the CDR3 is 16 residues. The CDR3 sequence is CASSQDDGGGLETQYF. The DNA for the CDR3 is TGCGCCAGCAGCCAAGATGACGGGGGAGGATTAGAGACCCAGTACTTC.

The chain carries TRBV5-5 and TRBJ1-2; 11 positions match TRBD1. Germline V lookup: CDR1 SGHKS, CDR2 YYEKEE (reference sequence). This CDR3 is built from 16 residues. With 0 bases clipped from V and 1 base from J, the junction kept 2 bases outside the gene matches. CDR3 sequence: CASSLAGTGGNYGYTF. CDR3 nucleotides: TGTGCCAGCAGCTTGGCTGGGACAGGGGGTAACTATGGCTACACCTTC.

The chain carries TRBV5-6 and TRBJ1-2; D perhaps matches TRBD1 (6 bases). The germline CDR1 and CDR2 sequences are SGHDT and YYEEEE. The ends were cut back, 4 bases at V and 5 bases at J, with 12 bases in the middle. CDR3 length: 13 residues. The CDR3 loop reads CASSPRGAYGYTF. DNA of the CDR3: TGTGCCAGCAGCCCCAGGGGAGCTTATGGCTACACCTTC.

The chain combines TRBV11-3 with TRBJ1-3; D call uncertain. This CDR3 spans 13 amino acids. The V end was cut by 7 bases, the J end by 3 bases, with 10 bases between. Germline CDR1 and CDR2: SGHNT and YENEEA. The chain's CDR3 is CASKNEHGNTIYF. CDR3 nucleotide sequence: TGTGCCAGCAAGAACGAGCATGGAAACACCATATATTTT.

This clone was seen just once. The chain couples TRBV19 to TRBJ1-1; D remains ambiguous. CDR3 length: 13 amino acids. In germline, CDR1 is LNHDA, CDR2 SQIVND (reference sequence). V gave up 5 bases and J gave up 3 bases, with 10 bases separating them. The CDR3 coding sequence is TGTGCCAGTAGTCGGGCCGGGGACACTGAAGCTTTCTTT. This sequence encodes CASSRAGDTEAFF.

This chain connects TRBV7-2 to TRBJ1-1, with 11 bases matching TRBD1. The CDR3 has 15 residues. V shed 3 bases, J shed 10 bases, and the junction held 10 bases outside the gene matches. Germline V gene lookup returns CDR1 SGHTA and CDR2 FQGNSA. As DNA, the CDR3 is TGTGCCAGCAGCTTGGATTTGGACAGGGGGCCCGGAGCTTTCTTT. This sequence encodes CASSLDLDRGPGAFF.

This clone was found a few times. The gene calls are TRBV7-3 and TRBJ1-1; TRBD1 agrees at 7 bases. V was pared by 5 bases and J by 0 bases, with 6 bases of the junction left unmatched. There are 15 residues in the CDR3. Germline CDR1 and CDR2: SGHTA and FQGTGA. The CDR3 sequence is CASSRDSHLNTEAFF. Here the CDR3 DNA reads TGTGCCAGCAGCCGGGACAGCCATTTGAACACTGAAGCTTTCTTT.

CDR3: CASSDSRIGTQYF. The CDR3 DNA follows: TGTGCCAGCAGCGACAGCAGAATCGGGACCCAGTACTTC. The chain links TRBV11-3 to TRBJ2-5; the D gene is possibly TRBD1 (5 bases). Germline V lookup: CDR1 SGHNT, CDR2 YENEEA. V lost 5 bases, J lost 7 bases, and 14 bases lay in between. This CDR3 comprises 13 residues.

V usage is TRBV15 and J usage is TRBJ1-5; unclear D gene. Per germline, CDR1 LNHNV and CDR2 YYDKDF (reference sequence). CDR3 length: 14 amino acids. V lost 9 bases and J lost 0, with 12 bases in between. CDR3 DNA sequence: TGTGCCACTGGAGGGATTTATAGCAATCAGCCCCAGCATTTT. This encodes CATGGIYSNQPQHF.

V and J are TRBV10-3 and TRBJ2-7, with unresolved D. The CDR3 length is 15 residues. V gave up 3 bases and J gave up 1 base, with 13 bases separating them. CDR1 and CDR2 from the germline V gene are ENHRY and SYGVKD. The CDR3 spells CAISDTASSSYEQYF. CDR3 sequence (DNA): TGTGCCATCAGTGACACTGCCTCGTCGTCCTACGAGCAGTACTTC.

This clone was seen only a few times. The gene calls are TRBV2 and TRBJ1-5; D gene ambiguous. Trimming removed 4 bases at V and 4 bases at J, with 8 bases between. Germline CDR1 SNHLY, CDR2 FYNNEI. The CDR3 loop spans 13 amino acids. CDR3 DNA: TGTGCCAGCAGTGGAGGAGAGAATCAGCCCCAGCATTTT. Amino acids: CASSGGENQPQHF.

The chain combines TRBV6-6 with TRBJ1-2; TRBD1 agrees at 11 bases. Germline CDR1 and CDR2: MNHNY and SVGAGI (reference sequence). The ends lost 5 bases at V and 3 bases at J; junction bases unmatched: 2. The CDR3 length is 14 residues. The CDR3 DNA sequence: TGTGCCAGCAGTCGGGGACAGGGGGACTATGGCTACACCTTC. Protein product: CASSRGQGDYGYTF.

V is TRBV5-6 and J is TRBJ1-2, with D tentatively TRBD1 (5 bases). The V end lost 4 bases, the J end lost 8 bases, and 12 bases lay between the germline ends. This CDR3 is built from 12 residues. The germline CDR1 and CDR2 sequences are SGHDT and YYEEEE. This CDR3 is CASSLGRGGYTF. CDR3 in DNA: TGTGCCAGCAGCCTGGGAAGGGGAGGCTACACCTTC.

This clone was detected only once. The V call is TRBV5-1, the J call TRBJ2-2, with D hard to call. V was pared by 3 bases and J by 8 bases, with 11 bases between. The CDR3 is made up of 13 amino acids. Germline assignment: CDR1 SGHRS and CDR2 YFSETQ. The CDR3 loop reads CASSSMGAGELFF. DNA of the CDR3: TGCGCCAGCAGCTCGATGGGCGCAGGGGAGCTGTTTTTT.

In DNA form, the CDR3 reads TGCGCCAGCAGCTTACCGACAGGGGAAGGCTATGGCTACACCTTC. Translated, it gives CASSLPTGEGYGYTF. The chain carries TRBV5-1 and TRBJ1-2, with 8 nucleotides matching TRBD1. Germline CDR1 SGHRS, CDR2 YFSETQ. V was clipped by 2 bases and J by 4 bases; unmatched bases: 7. This CDR3 is built from 15 residues.

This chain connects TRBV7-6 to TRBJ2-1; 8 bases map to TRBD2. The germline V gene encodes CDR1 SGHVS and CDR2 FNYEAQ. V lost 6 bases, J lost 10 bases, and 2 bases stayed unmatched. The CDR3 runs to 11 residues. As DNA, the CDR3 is TGTGCCAGCAGTTCGGGGGGGGAGCAGTTCTTC. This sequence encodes CASSSGGEQFF.

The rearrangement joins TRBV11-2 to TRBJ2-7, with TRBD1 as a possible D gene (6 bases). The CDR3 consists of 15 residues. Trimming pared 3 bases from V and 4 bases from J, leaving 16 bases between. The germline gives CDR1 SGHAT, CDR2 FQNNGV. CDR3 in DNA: TGTGCCAGCAGCTTCCACAGATCAGGGGTTTACGAGCAGTACTTC. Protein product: CASSFHRSGVYEQYF. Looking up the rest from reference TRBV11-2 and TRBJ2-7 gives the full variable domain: EAGVAQSPRYKIIEKRQSVAFWCNPISGHATLYWYQQILGQGPKLLIQFQNNGVVDDSQLPKDRFSAERLKGVDSTLKIQPAKLEDSAVYLCASSFHRSGVYEQYFGPGTRLTVT.

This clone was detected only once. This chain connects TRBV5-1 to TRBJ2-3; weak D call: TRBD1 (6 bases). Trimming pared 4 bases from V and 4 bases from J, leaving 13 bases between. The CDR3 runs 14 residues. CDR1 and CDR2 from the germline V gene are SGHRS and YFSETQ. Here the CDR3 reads CASSPGTFSDTQYF. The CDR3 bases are TGCGCCAGCAGCCCCGGGACATTCTCAGATACGCAGTATTTT.

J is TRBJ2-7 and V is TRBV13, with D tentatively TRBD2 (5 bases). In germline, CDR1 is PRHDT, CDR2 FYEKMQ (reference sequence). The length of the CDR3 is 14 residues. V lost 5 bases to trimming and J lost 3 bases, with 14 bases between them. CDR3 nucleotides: TGTGCCAGCAGCCTCAGAGGGATCGGCTACGAGCAGTACTTC. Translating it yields CASSLRGIGYEQYF.

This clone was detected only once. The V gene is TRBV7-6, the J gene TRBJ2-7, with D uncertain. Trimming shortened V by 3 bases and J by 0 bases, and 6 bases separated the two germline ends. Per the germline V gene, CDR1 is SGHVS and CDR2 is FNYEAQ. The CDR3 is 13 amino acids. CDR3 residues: CASSLASSYEQYF. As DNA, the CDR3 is TGTGCCAGCAGCTTGGCTAGCTCCTACGAGCAGTACTTC.

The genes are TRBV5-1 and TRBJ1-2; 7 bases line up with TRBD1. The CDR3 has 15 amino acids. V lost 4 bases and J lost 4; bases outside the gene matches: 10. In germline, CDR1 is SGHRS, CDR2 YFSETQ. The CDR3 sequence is CASSPQTGHAYGYTF. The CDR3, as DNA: TGCGCCAGCAGCCCCCAGACAGGGCACGCCTATGGCTACACCTTC.